The text below deals with one TCR beta chain. Its specificity is unknown. Germline V gene lookup returns CDR1 SGHRS and CDR2 YFSETQ. This CDR3 has 13 residues. V was trimmed by 5 bases and J by 2 bases, leaving 11 bases between them. These data come from a study of shared clonotypes between healthy human individuals. Points from the study as a whole: Generally, estimated richness proved larger in naive subsets than it did in memory subsets.

Each sorted subset replicate got 200 ng genomic DNA, tens of thousands of genomes. TCRdb's table, derived via immunoSEQ multiplex PCR, lists solely in-frame clones and lacks some. This table has about 1.1 million clones, more than 75% appearing once. The material sequenced was memory CD4+ T cells from PBMCs. Subset specified: CD45RA-negative fraction. This chain links TRBV5-1 with TRBJ2-7, with D possibly matching TRBD1 (6 bases). This sequence originates from a man aged 18 to 35 in good health. Some clones in this sample may be carry-over from other donors' samples. CDR3 in DNA: TGCGCCAGCAGGACAGGTGGTACCTACGAGCAGTACTTC. Encoded protein: CASRTGGTYEQYF. Drawing the rest from reference TRBV5-1 and TRBJ2-7, the complete variable domain is KAGVTQTPRYLIKTRGQQVTLSCSPISGHRSVSWYQQTPGQGLQFLFEYFSETQRNKGNFPGRFSGRQFSNSRSEMNVSTLELGDSALYLCASRTGGTYEQYFGPGTRLTVT.